This T cell receptor beta chain was sequenced during a study of blood T cell repertoires in COVID-19. About the research overall: The United States, Italy and Spain provided the acute and convalescent COVID-19 samples. Sources were T cells, B-cell-depleted T cells, or PBMCs; the material itself was cDNA or gDNA.

Original handling: Amplification with reference gene primers provided the estimates of nucleated cell counts. Sequenced by immunoSEQ multiplex PCR; TCRdb stores in-frame clones only, minus some. That table is the source of V, J and clone size, and D and trimming were worked out from the DNA. The data show around 260,000 clones, roughly 84% seen once. Those enrolled in Seattle joined during active infection and were followed longitudinally afterward. This CDR3 region has 17 residues. Trimming took 3 bases from V and 3 from J, leaving 20 bases between them. From germline, CDR1 is SGHTA and CDR2 FQGTGA. The TCR was taken from a human donor with COVID-19, enrolled during active disease. The donor label of this sample is uncertain. V is TRBV7-3 and J is TRBJ2-5; TRBD2 is a possible D gene (5 bases). Sequenced sample: peripheral blood. As DNA, the CDR3 is TGTGCCAGCAGCTTTAGGAGGATTGGACTGGATGAAGAGACCCAGTACTTC. Amino acids: CASSFRRIGLDEETQYF.